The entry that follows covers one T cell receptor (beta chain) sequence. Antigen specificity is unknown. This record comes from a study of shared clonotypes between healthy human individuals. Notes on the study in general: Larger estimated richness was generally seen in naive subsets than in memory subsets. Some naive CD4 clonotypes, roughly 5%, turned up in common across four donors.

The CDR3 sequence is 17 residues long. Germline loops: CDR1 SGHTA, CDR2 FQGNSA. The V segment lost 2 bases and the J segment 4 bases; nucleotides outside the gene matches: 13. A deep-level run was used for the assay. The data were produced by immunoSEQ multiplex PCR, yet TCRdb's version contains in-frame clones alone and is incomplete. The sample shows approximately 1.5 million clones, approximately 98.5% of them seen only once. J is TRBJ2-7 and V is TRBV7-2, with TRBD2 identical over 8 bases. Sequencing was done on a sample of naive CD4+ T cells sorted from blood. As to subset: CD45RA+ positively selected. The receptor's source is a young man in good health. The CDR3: CASSLYLTGLETYEQYF. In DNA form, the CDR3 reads TGTGCCAGCAGCTTATACCTTACGGGACTAGAAACGTACGAGCAGTACTTC.